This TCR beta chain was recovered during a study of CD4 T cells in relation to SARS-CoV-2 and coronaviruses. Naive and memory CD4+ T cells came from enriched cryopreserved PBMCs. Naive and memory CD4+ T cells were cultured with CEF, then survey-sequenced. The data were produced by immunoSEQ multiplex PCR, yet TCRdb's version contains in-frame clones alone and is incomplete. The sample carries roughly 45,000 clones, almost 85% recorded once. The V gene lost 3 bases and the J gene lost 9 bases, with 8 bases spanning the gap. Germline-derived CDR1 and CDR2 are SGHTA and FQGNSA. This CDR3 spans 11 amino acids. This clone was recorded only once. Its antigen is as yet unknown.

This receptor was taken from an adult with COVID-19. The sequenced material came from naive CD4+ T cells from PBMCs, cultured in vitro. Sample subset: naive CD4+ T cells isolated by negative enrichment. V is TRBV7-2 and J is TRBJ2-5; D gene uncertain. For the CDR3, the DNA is TGTGCCAGCAGCTTTGGTGGGGCCCAGTACTTC. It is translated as CASSFGGAQYF.